The T cell receptor beta chain under discussion was sequenced for a study of HIV-infected patients and healthy controls. Around 450 ng RNA was reverse transcribed with alpha and beta constant-region primers. Using multiplexing indices, alpha and beta chain libraries were generated apart by chain-specific third strand synthesis. The library had 12-nucleotide molecular identifiers formed by two random hexamers joined together. A single record per CDR3 protein comes from TCRdb applying MiXCR to the 5' RACE reads. The data contain several thousand distinct CDR3 sequences, approximately 9.7% of them singletons. This clonotype occurred many times. Its target is not known. Study-level results: HIV-infected patients shared fewer CDR3 sequences between individuals than healthy controls.

V shed 7 bases, J shed 4 bases, and the junction held 12 bases outside the gene matches. The CDR3 is 15 amino acids. Roughly three months, about 14 weeks, into antiretroviral therapy, follow-up blood was collected. No cell fractionation was done, so the repertoire covers all unsorted peripheral blood T cells. V usage is TRBV12-3 or TRBV12-4 and J usage is TRBJ1-2; 7 nucleotides match TRBD1. This clonotype was obtained from an adult with HIV infection. The sequencing used blood, collected during antiretroviral therapy. The CDR3 DNA reads TGTGCCAGCAAGTCTGAGACAGGGCCCTTCTATGGCTACACCTTC. It specifies CASKSETGPFYGYTF.